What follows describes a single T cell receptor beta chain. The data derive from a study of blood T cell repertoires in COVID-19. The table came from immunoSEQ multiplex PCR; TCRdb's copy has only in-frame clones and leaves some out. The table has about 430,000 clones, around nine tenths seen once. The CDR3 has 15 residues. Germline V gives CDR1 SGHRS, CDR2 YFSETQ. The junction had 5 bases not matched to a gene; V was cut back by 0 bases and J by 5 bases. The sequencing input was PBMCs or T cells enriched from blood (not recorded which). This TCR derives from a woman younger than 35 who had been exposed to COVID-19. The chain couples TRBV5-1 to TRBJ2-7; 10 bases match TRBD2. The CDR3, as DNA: TGCGCCAGCAGCTTGGTGGGACTAGCGAAGGACGAGCAGTACTTC. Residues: CASSLVGLAKDEQYF.